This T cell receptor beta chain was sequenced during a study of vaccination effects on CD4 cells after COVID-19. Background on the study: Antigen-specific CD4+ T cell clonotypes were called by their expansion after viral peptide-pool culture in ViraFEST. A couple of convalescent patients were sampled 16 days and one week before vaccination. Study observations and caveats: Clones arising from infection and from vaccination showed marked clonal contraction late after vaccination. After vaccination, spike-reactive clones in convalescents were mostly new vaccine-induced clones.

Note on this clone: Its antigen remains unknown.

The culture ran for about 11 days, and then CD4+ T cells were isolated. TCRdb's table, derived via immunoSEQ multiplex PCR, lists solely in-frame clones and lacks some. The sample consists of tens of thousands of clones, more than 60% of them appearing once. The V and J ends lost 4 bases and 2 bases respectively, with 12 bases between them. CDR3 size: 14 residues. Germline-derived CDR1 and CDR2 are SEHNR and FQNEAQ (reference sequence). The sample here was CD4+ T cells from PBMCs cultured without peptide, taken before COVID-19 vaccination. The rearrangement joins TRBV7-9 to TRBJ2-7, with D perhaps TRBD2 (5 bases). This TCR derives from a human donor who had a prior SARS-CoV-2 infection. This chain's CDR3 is CASSYDYPPYEQYF. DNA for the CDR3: TGTGCCAGCAGCTACGACTACCCCCCCTACGAGCAGTACTTC. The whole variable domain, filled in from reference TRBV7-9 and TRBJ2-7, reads DTGVSQNPRHKITKRGQNVTFRCDPISEHNRLYWYRQTLGQGPEFLTYFQNEAQLEKSRLLSDRFSAERPKGSFSTLEIQRTEQGDSAMYLCASSYDYPPYEQYFGPGTRLTVT.